The 20 T cell receptor beta chains in this list originate from one sample, sequenced in a study of PD-1 blockade in mismatch repair-deficient tumors. Repertoires were generated with immunoSEQ multiplex PCR, while TCRdb's copy carries only in-frame clones and drops some. The data hold approximately 38,000 clones, with around 79% observed a single time. The sequencing used peripheral blood, collected 4 weeks after starting pembrolizumab. These receptors were collected from an adult with mismatch repair-deficient cancer.

The rearrangement uses TRBV11-2 and TRBJ2-7; D is undetermined. V was pared by 0 bases and J by 2 bases, with 8 bases between. Germline V gene sequence: CDR1 SGHAT, CDR2 FQNNGV. The CDR3 has 14 amino acids. CDR3 in DNA: TGTGCCAGCAGCTTAGACAGGTGGACCTACGAGCAGTACTTC. This translates into CASSLDRWTYEQYF.

This clone was recorded a few times. The chain is built from TRBV6-1 and TRBJ2-2, with 14 positions matching TRBD2. V was pared by 4 bases and J by 6 bases, with 1 base of the junction left unmatched. The germline V gene encodes CDR1 MNHNS and CDR2 SASEGT. This CDR3 is 15 amino acids long. CDR3 in amino acids: CASSGLAGGPGELFF. CDR3 bases: TGTGCCAGCAGTGGACTAGCGGGAGGGCCCGGGGAGCTGTTTTTT.

The chain couples TRBV19 to TRBJ1-5, with D perhaps TRBD1 (5 bases). V was clipped by 3 bases and J by 0 bases, with 15 bases between them. From germline, CDR1 is LNHDA and CDR2 SQIVND (reference sequence). The CDR3 loop spans 17 amino acids. The CDR3 loop reads CASSIDGGGDSNQPQHF. The CDR3 DNA is TGTGCCAGTAGTATCGACGGTGGAGGGGATAGCAATCAGCCCCAGCATTTT. Variable domain in full (rest from reference TRBV19 and TRBJ1-5): DGGITQSPKYLFRKEGQNVTLSCEQNLNHDAMYWYRQDPGQGLRLIYYSQIVNDFQKGDIAEGYSVSREKKESFPLTVTSAQKNPTAFYLCASSIDGGGDSNQPQHFGDGTRLSIL.

The chain couples TRBV4-1 to TRBJ1-5; D gene ambiguous. The germline V gene encodes CDR1 MGHRA and CDR2 YSYEKL. V lost 0 bases and J lost 3, with 9 bases in between. The CDR3 loop spans 15 amino acids. CDR3 sequence reads: CASSQEVSDNQPQHF. In DNA, the CDR3 is TGCGCCAGCAGCCAAGAGGTTAGTGACAATCAGCCCCAGCATTTT.

The chain links TRBV28 to TRBJ2-7, with 7 bases lining up with TRBD1. CDR1 is MDHEN, CDR2 SYDVKM, per germline. This CDR3 contains 16 residues. V dropped 6 bases and J dropped 1; count of bases not matched to a gene: 12. The CDR3 here is CASRPNTGTASYEQYF. In nucleotides, the CDR3 is TGTGCCAGCAGACCCAATACCGGGACAGCTTCCTACGAGCAGTACTTC.

CDR3 protein: CAGGAGASYEQYF. The DNA for the CDR3 is TGTGCCGGTGGGGCAGGAGCCTCCTACGAGCAGTACTTC. The chain combines TRBV27 with TRBJ2-7; possibly TRBD1 for D (5 bases). The CDR3 covers 13 residues. In germline, CDR1 is MNHEY, CDR2 SMNVEV (reference sequence). The V end lost 11 bases, the J end lost 0 bases, and 14 bases lay between the germline ends.

V gene TRBV7-9 combines with J gene TRBJ1-2; no clear D. Trimming stripped 2 bases from V and 6 bases from J, with 7 bases between. Germline CDR1 reads SEHNR; CDR2 reads FQNEAQ (reference sequence). This CDR3 comprises 12 residues. CDR3 DNA sequence: TGTGCCAGCAGCTTAAACCGGGATGGCTACACCTTC. It encodes CASSLNRDGYTF.

The chain joins TRBV7-9 to TRBJ1-1, with 7 positions matching TRBD1. J was trimmed by 6 bases and V by 5 bases; bases with no gene match: 9. The germline CDR1 and CDR2 sequences are SEHNR and FQNEAQ (reference sequence). This CDR3 is built from 14 residues. The CDR3 DNA follows: TGTGCCAGCAGCCCAGAACAGGGGAGCGCTGAAGCTTTCTTT. Residues: CASSPEQGSAEAFF.

The chain links TRBV30 to TRBJ2-5; no definite D call. This CDR3 contains 13 residues. Trimming stripped 0 bases from V and 5 bases from J, with 10 bases between. The germline V gene encodes CDR1 GTSNPN and CDR2 SVGIG (reference sequence). CDR3 in DNA: TGTGCCTGGAGTGTATTGGGTCGGGAGACCCAGTACTTC. It is translated as CAWSVLGRETQYF.

V and J are TRBV6-1 and TRBJ2-7, with D unclear. The ends were cut back, 7 bases at V and 9 bases at J, with 25 bases in the middle. Germline V gives CDR1 MNHNS, CDR2 SASEGT. The CDR3 has 15 residues. The CDR3 loop reads CASIPSGQGSGGQYF. In DNA form, the CDR3 reads TGTGCCAGCATCCCTTCGGGCCAAGGCTCTGGCGGGCAGTACTTC.

The chain joins TRBV5-6 to TRBJ2-3; D not certain. Germline CDR1 reads SGHDT; CDR2 reads YYEEEE. The CDR3 totals 14 residues. Trimming removed 5 bases from V and 4 bases from J, with 14 bases in between. CDR3 DNA: TGTGCCAGCAGTCAAGATAGGGTGGCAGATACGCAGTATTTT. Protein: CASSQDRVADTQYF. The full variable domain, with the rest looked up from reference TRBV5-6 and TRBJ2-3, is DAGVTQSPTHLIKTRGQQVTLRCSPKSGHDTVSWYQQALGQGPQFIFQYYEEEERQRGNFPDRFSGHQFPNYSSELNVNALLLGDSALYLCASSQDRVADTQYFGPGTRLTVL.

In its sample, this clone is medium-sized. V is TRBV9 and J is TRBJ2-7; 9 bases line up with TRBD1. V trimming: 4 bases; J trimming: 6 bases; junction bases outside the gene matches: 11. The CDR3 loop spans 15 amino acids. Germline V CDR1 and CDR2: SGDLS, YYNGEE. The CDR3 protein is CASSPPGTGWAEQYF. CDR3 nucleotides: TGTGCCAGCAGCCCCCCCGGGACAGGGTGGGCCGAGCAGTACTTC.

This sequence joins TRBV28 and TRBJ1-2; D is unclear. CDR1 and CDR2 (germline): MDHEN, SYDVKM. The CDR3 spans 14 residues. The germline V and J ends were trimmed by 9 bases and 0 bases, with 14 bases remaining between them. In DNA, the CDR3 is TGTGCCAGTTCGGGTCCTGTGGCTAACTATGGCTACACCTTC. It is translated as CASSGPVANYGYTF.

The chain carries TRBV10-2 and TRBJ2-5; D is unclear. Germline V lookup: CDR1 WSHSY, CDR2 SAAADI. There are 14 residues in the CDR3. Trimming shortened V by 2 bases and J by 2 bases, and 9 bases separated the two germline ends. The CDR3 loop reads CASSEDSPQETQYF. CDR3 DNA: TGCGCCAGCAGTGAGGACTCACCTCAAGAGACCCAGTACTTC.

J is TRBJ2-7 and V is TRBV7-9; D perhaps matches TRBD1 (5 bases). Looked up from germline, CDR1 is SEHNR and CDR2 is FQNEAQ (reference sequence). This CDR3 is 14 amino acids long. V was trimmed by 4 bases and J by 0 bases, leaving 10 bases between them. The CDR3 protein is CASSSQQDSYEQYF. The CDR3 DNA is TGTGCCAGCAGCTCTCAACAGGACTCCTACGAGCAGTACTTC.

V usage is TRBV7-2 and J usage is TRBJ1-5; the D is unclear. This CDR3 has 16 amino acids. V lost 6 bases and J 0 bases, leaving 15 bases between the germline ends. CDR1 and CDR2 (germline): SGHTA, FQGNSA. The CDR3 DNA follows: TGTGCCAGCAGAATTTCTCAGACATATAGCAATCAGCCCCAGCATTTT. Translated, it gives CASRISQTYSNQPQHF.

The J gene is TRBJ2-7, the V gene TRBV2; the match to TRBD1 covers 11 bases. J gave up 6 bases and V 1 base, and 14 bases lay outside the gene matches. Germline lookup yields CDR1 SNHLY and CDR2 FYNNEI. The CDR3 contains 18 residues. The CDR3 nucleotides read TGTGCCAGCAGTGAAGGGACCGGGACAGGGGGGATTCTGGGCGAGCAGTACTTC. Its translation: CASSEGTGTGGILGEQYF.

This clone was observed a few times. The chain employs TRBV4-3 and TRBJ2-1; 8 bases match TRBD2. Germline CDR1 LGHNA, CDR2 YSLEER. With 4 bases clipped from V and 3 bases from J, the junction kept 8 bases outside the gene matches. CDR3 size: 16 residues. CDR3 amino acids: CASSPLLADLYNEQFF. The CDR3 region has the DNA TGCGCCAGCAGCCCTTTACTAGCGGACCTCTACAATGAGCAGTTCTTC.

Note on this clone: Compared with germline, one end of the junction differs, possibly owing to a read error. The sample has other DNA sequences that encode this CDR3 too. This chain uses TRBV18 with TRBJ1-5; 10 nucleotides match TRBD1. CDR1 is KGHSH and CDR2 is LQKENI in the germline V gene. The CDR3 is made up of 16 amino acids. The CDR3 nucleotides read TGCGCCAGCTCACCCCCCCGACAGGGGGCATACGCGCCCCAGCATTTT. Residues: CASSPPRQGAYAPQHF.

This chain uses TRBV29-1 with TRBJ2-3; D is undetermined. The CDR3 has 15 amino acids. Trimming removed 4 bases at V and 4 bases at J, with 18 bases between. Germline V CDR1 and CDR2: SQVTM, ANQGSEA. The CDR3 loop reads CSVGNRAFLPDTQYF. The DNA for the CDR3 is TGCAGCGTTGGGAACAGAGCCTTTCTCCCAGATACGCAGTATTTT.